This TCR beta chain was sequenced for a study of blood T cell repertoires in COVID-19. Study-wide context: Sample material is recorded as cDNA or gDNA derived from T cells, B-cell-depleted T cells, or PBMCs.

Germline V gene lookup returns CDR1 SQVTM and CDR2 ANQGSEA. Between the trimmed V and J ends, which lost 4 bases and 3 bases, there was a span of 12 bases. CDR3 length: 13 amino acids. In the authors' workflow: Nucleated cell counts were estimated from reference gene primer amplification. Data came from immunoSEQ multiplex PCR; TCRdb stores just in-frame clones and leaves some out. V, J and clone size reflect that table, while D and trimming were determined from the DNA. Of approximately 90,000 clones listed, approximately 87% are singletons. Sequences were obtained from peripheral blood. The chain combines TRBV29-1 with TRBJ1-2, with a tentative D call TRBD1 (5 bases). This receptor was taken from a human donor with acute or convalescent COVID-19. The donor label of this sample is uncertain. The CDR3 DNA is TGCAGCGTTGGGGGTACAGGTGACTATGGCTACACCTTC. Amino acid sequence: CSVGGTGDYGYTF.